The next 3 T cell receptor beta chains were all read from a single sample in a study of blood T cells in healthy people across ages. Through a sample-barcoded 5' primer and a J-beta primer mix, a second PCR was run for roughly 7 to 12 cycles. TCRdb independently ran MiXCR on the 5' RACE reads; one entry per CDR3 protein. The repertoire holds 1.5 million to 2 million distinct CDR3 sequences, with roughly 50% as singletons. Sequencing was done on a sample of blood. Every receptor here comes from a woman aged 40-49 years in good health.

The chain is built from TRBV4-2 and TRBJ1-2, with D possibly being TRBD1 (6 bases). CDR3 length equals 15 residues. Trimming cost V 1 base and J 2 bases, with 11 bases left between them. CDR1 LGHNA and CDR2 YNFKEQ come from the germline V gene. The CDR3 loop is CASSQGTVINYGYTF. Here the CDR3 DNA reads TGTGCCAGCAGCCAAGGGACAGTAATCAACTATGGCTACACCTTC.

In this sample, this clonotype turned up a few times. The chain employs TRBV20-1 and TRBJ2-3; D possibly corresponds to TRBD1 (6 bases). The CDR3 runs to 15 residues. Between the trimmed V and J ends, which lost 5 bases and 2 bases, there was a span of 17 bases. Per germline, CDR1 DFQATT and CDR2 SNEGSKA (reference sequence). CDR3 protein: CSALADSFFTDTQYF. The CDR3 coding sequence is TGCAGTGCTCTTGCGGACAGCTTCTTCACAGATACGCAGTATTTT.

The V call is TRBV20-1, the J call TRBJ2-6; 9 nucleotides line up with TRBD1. CDR3 length: 15 amino acids. Germline loops: CDR1 DFQATT, CDR2 SNEGSKA (reference sequence). The CDR3 DNA reads TGCTCGTCGGGACAGGGCACCTCTGGGGCCAACGTCCTGACTTTC. Amino acid sequence: CSSGQGTSGANVLTF.